The 5 T cell receptor beta chains presented below share a single source sample, sequenced in a study of T cell clonality in common variable immunodeficiency. The method was immunoSEQ multiplex PCR; TCRdb's version includes in-frame clones alone and lacks a portion of them. The record shows roughly 57,000 clones for this sample, with no singletons present. Sequencing used peripheral blood mononuclear cells. All receptors derive from a person aged 18 to 70 in good health.

This clone was seen ten or more times. Sequencing ends 3 residues short of the CDR3 end; the germline J gene provides the rest. The chain links TRBV9 to TRBJ2-3, with 8 positions matching TRBD1. The CDR3 contains 15 residues. V trimming: 4 bases; J trimming: 6 bases; junction bases outside the gene matches: 10. Germline V gene sequence: CDR1 SGDLS, CDR2 YYNGEE. The CDR3 sequence is CASSPGGAFPDTQYF. CDR3 DNA, as far as it was read: TGTGCCAGCAGCCCAGGGGGCGCATTCCCCGATACG.

As concerns this clone: The CDR3 end lies 3 residues beyond the end of the read and is filled in from the germline J gene. The chain couples TRBV11-2 to TRBJ2-3; D unclear. Germline V gene data show CDR1 as SGHAT and CDR2 as FQNNGV. The CDR3 length is 14 residues. The CDR3 loop reads CASSLVRLAETQYF. The DNA read from the CDR3 is TGTGCCAGCAGCTTAGTTCGGCTCGCGGAGACG.

In this sample, this clone turned up many times. One end of the junction fails to match germline, which may point to a read error. The CDR3 end is not reached by the read, which stops 3 residues before it; the germline J gene fills it in. The V and J genes are TRBV4-2 and TRBJ2-1; 7 positions match TRBD1. From germline, CDR1 is LGHNA and CDR2 YNFKEQ. CDR3 length equals 15 residues. The chain's CDR3 is CASSQERQGHNEQFF. The sequenced CDR3 bases are TGCGCCAGCAGCCAAGAAAGACAGGGCCACAATGAG.

This clone was observed at least ten times. The read finishes 3 residues shy of the CDR3 end, and the germline J gene is used to complete it. The J gene is TRBJ1-1, the V gene TRBV2; D not certain. The V gene's germline CDR1 is SNHLY and CDR2 FYNNEI. Trimming cost V 8 bases and J 4 bases, with 17 bases left between them. CDR3 length: 14 amino acids. The CDR3 region is CASGRLEEGTEAFF. The CDR3 DNA, read in part, is TGTGCCAGCGGAAGACTGGAGGAAGGCACTGAA.

With respect to this clone: The CDR3 end falls 3 residues outside the read, so it is completed with the germline J gene. The chain links TRBV7-9 to TRBJ2-4, with D unclear. CDR1 is SEHNR and CDR2 is FQNEAQ in the germline V gene (reference sequence). This CDR3 is built from 13 residues. CDR3 bases read: TGTGCCAGCAGCCCTGCGGTCGGCTATGGT. It encodes CASSPAVGYG. The complete CDR3 protein is CASSPAVGYGQYF.